This entry is about one TCR beta chain. Its cognate antigen is unknown. The sample is drawn from a study of T-cell reconstitution after alpha-beta-depleted transplantation in children. Broader study findings: Newly made T cells mostly supplied T-cell counts and diversity one year after transplant. After transplant, at about two months, alpha-beta T cells were reportedly derived from several hundred expanded graft clones.

Unique molecular identifiers were used to barcode this TCRbeta library. Via MiXCR, TCRdb re-called the PCR reads, giving one row per CDR3 protein. The table shows about a million distinct CDR3 sequences, with about 26% occurring only once. This CDR3 region has 12 residues. The V gene's germline CDR1 is SGHTA and CDR2 FQGNSA. With 5 bases removed from V and 5 bases from J, the gap between germline ends came to 7 bases. V is TRBV7-2 and J is TRBJ1-3; D remains unclear. The sequencing used PBMCs, mostly from graft donor cells, collected 360 days after TCRalphabeta/CD19-depleted stem cell transplant. The TCR sequence derives from a boy less than two years old who had a stem cell transplant for SCID, so the T cells may come from the graft donor. This CDR3 reads CASSPFRNTIYF. As DNA, the CDR3 is TGTGCCAGCAGCCCGTTCAGAAACACCATATATTTT.